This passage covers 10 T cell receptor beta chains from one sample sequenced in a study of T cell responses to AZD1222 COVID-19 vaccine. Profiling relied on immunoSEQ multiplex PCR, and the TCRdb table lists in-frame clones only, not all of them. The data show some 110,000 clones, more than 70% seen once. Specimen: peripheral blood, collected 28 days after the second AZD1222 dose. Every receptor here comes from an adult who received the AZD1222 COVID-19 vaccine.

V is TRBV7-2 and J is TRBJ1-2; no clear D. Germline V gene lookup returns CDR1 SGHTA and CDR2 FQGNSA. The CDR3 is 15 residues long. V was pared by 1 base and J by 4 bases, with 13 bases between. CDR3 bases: TGTGCCAGCAGCTTAGACGCAACAACCTTCTATGGCTACACCTTC. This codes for CASSLDATTFYGYTF.

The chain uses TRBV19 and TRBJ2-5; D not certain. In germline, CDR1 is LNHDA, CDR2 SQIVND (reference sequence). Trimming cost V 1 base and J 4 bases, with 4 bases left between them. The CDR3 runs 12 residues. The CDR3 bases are TGTGCCAGTAGTATAGGGTCAGAGACCCAGTACTTC. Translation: CASSIGSETQYF.

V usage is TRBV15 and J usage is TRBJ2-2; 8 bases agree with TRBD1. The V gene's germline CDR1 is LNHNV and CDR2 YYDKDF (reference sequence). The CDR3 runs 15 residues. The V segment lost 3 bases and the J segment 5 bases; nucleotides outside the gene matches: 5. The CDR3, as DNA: TGTGCCACCAGCAGGCAGGGGGCGGAGACCGGGGAGCTGTTTTTT. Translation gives CATSRQGAETGELFF.

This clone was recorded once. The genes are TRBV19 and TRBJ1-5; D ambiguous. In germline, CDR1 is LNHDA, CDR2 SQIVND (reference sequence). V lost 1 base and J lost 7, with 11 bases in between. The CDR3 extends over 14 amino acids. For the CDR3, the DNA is TGTGCCAGTAGTATAGTATCGGTTCACCAGCCCCAGCATTTT. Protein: CASSIVSVHQPQHF.

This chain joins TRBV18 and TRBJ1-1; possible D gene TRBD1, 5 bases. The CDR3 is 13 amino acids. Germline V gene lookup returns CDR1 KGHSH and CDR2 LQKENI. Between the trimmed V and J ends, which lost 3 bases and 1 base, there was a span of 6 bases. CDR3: CASSPQGNTEAFF. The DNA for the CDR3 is TGTGCCAGCTCACCTCAGGGGAACACTGAAGCTTTCTTT.

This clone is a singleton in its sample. CDR3 sequence reads: CASSLGGLGGEQFF. For the CDR3, the DNA is TGTGCCAGCAGCTTAGGTGGCCTCGGGGGTGAGCAGTTCTTC. The chain is built from TRBV7-2 and TRBJ2-1; weak D call: TRBD2 (6 bases). The germline CDR1 and CDR2 sequences are SGHTA and FQGNSA. V was trimmed by 1 base and J by 9 bases, leaving 13 bases between them. The CDR3 is made up of 14 amino acids.

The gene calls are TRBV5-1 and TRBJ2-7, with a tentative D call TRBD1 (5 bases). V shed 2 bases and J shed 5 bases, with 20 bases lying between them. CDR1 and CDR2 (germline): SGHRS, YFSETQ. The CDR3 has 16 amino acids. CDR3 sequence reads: CASSFPRTEVGDEQYF. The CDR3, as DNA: TGCGCCAGCAGCTTCCCGCGGACCGAGGTAGGGGACGAGCAGTACTTC.

The CDR3 spells CASSEVRGGGNTQYF. The CDR3 coding sequence is TGTGCCAGCAGTGAAGTTCGTGGTGGTGGGAATACGCAGTATTTT. The rearrangement links TRBV2 to TRBJ2-3, with no clear D. V lost 1 base and J lost 7, with 15 bases in between. CDR3 length: 15 amino acids. Germline CDR1 reads SNHLY; CDR2 reads FYNNEI. Using reference TRBV2 and TRBJ2-3 for the parts outside the CDR3, the full variable domain is EPEVTQTPSHQVTQMGQEVILRCVPISNHLYFYWYRQILGQKVEFLVSFYNNEISEKSEIFDDQFSVERPDGSNFTLKIRSTKLEDSAMYFCASSEVRGGGNTQYFGPGTRLTVL.

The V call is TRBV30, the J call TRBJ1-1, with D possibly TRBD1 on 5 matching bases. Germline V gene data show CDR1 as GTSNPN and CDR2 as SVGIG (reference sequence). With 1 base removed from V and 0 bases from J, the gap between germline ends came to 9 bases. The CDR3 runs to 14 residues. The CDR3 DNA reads TGTGCCTGGAGTGCAGGGACGGTGAACACTGAAGCTTTCTTT. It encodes CAWSAGTVNTEAFF.

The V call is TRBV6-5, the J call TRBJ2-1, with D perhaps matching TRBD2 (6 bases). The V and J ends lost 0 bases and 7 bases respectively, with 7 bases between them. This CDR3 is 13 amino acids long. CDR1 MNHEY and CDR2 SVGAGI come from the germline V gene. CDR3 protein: CASSYSTRNEQFF. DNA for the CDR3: TGTGCCAGCAGTTACTCGACTAGGAATGAGCAGTTCTTC.